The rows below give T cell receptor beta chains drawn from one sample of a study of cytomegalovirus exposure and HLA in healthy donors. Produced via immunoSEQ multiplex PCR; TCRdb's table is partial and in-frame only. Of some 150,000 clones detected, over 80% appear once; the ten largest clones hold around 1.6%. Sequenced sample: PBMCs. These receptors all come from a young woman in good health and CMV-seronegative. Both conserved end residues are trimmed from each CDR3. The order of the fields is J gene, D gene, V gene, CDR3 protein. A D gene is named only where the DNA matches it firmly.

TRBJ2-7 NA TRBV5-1 ASERSPSSYEQY
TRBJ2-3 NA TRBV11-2 ASSTTRDTDTQY
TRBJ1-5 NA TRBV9 ASSVGGRGDNQPQH
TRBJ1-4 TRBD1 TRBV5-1 ASSLDRGDEKLF
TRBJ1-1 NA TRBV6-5 ASSYSDRNTEAF
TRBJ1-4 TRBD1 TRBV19 ASNVNRGHEKLF
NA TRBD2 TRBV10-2 ASKDYYSGGRSYEQY
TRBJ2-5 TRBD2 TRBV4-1 ASSQNRGGKETQY
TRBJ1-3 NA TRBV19 ASSPDIGNTIY
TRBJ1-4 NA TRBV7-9 ASSPRGYGEKLF
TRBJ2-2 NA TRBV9 ASSVSGGLNTGELF
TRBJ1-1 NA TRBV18 ASSPRGGNPEAF
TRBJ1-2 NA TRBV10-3 AIGDKINYGYT
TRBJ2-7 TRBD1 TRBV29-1 SVGQGAGEQY
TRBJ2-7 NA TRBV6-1 ASPPEAESLGGY
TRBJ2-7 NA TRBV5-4 ASSFGGPSSYEQY
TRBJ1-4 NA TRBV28 ASSRARDIEKLF
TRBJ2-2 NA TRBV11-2 ASSFDLTGPGELF
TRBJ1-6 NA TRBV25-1 ASSARSGINSPLH
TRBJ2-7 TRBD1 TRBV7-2 ASSLVDRDSYEQY
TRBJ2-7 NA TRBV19 ASSNPLTGQY
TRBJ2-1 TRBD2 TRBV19 ASSSQSGVAGEQF
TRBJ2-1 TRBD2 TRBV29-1 SVRLAGGNYNEQF
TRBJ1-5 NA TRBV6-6 ASSYARGDQPQH
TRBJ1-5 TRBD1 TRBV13 ASSEGQGAGQPQH
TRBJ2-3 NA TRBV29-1 SARTDTQY
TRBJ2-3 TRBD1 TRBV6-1 ASSDAGQGARTDTQY
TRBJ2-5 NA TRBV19 ASSRVNRGGETQY
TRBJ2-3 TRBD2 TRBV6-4 ASSEETSGGADTQY
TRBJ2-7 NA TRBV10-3 AISEGQPALYEQY
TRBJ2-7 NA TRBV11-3 ASSSREGMAYEQY
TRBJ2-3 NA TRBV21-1 ARQQERTDTQY
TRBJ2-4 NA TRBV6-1 ASSEATGGYSLNSQY
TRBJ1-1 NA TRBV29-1 SVKGGAATEAF
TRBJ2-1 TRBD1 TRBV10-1 ASSTGQGSDNEQF
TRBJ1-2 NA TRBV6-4 ASSESRTSGGYT
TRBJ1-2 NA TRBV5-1 ASSLAMQRSYGYT
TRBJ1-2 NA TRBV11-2 ASSFLAGGVYGYT
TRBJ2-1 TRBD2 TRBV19 ASSGSGAGRSYNEQF